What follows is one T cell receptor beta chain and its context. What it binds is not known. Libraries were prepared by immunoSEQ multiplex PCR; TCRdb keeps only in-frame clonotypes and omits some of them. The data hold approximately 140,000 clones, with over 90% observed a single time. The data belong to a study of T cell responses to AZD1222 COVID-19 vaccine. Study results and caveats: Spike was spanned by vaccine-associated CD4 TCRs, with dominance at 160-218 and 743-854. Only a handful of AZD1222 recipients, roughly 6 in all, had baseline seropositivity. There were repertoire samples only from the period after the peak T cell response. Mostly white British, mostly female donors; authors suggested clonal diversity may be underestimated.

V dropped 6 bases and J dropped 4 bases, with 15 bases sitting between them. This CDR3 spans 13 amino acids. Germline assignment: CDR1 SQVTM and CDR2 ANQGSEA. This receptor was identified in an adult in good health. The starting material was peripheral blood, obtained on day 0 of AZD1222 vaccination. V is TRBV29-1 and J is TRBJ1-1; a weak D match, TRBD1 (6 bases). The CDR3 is CSVSRGGLTEAFF. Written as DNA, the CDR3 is TGCAGCGTCTCGAGGGGGGGCCTCACTGAAGCTTTCTTT.